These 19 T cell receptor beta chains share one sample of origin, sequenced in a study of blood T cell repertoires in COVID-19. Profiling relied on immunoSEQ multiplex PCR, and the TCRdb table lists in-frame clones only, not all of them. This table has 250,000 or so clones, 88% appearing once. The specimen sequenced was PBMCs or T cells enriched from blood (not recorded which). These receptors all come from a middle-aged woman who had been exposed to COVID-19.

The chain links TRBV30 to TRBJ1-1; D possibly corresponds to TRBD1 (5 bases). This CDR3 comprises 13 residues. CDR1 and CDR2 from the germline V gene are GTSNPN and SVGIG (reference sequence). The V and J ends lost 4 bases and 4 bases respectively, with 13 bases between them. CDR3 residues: CAWKKKGLTEAFF. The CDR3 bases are TGTGCCTGGAAAAAGAAGGGGCTCACTGAAGCTTTCTTT. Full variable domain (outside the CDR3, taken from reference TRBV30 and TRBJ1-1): SQTIHQWPATLVQPVGSPLSLECTVEGTSNPNLYWYRQAAGRGLQLLFYSVGIGQISSEVPQNLSASRPQDRQFILSSKKLLLSDSGFYLCAWKKKGLTEAFFGQGTRLTVV.

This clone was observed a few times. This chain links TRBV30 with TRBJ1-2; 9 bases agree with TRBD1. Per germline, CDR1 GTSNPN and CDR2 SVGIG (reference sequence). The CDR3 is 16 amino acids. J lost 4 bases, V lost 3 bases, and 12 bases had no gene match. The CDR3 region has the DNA TGTGCCTGGAGGACGTTTGGGACAGGGATGATCTATGGCTACACCTTC. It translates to CAWRTFGTGMIYGYTF.

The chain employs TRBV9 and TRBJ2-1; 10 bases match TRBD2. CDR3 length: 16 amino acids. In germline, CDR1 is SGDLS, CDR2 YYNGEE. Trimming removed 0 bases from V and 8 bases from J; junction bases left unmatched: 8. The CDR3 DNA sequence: TGTGCCAGCAGCGTAGTATCGCCTAGCGGGGGCTATGAGCAGTTCTTC. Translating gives CASSVVSPSGGYEQFF.

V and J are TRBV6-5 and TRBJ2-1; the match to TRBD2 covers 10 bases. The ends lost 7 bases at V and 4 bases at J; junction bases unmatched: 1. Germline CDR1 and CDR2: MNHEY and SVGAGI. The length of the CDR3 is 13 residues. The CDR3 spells CASTAGGYNEQFF. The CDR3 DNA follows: TGTGCCAGCACAGCGGGAGGGTACAATGAGCAGTTCTTC.

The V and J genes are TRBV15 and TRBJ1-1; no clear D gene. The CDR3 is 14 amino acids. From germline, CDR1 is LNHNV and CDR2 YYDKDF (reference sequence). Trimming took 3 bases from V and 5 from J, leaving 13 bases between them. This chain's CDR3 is CATSRGFGDTEAFF. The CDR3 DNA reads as TGTGCCACCAGCAGGGGATTCGGGGATACTGAAGCTTTCTTT.

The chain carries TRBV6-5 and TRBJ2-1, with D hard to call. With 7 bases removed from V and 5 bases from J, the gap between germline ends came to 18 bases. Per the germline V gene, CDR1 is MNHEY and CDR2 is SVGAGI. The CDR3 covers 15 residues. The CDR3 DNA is TGTGCCAGCACCCCCCCCGGCGGTTTGCACAATGAGCAGTTCTTC. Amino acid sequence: CASTPPGGLHNEQFF.

The CDR3 region has the DNA TGTGCCAGCAGCTTAGGGACAGGGGTAATTCGGGGGGGCCTCACAGATACGCAGTATTTT. Its protein product is CASSLGTGVIRGGLTDTQYF. The V gene is TRBV6-2 or TRBV6-3, the J gene TRBJ2-3; 10 nucleotides match TRBD1. Germline trimming cut 6 bases from V and 2 bases from J; bases unmatched to any gene: 20. This CDR3 contains 20 residues. Germline lookup yields CDR1 MNHEY and CDR2 SVGEGT.

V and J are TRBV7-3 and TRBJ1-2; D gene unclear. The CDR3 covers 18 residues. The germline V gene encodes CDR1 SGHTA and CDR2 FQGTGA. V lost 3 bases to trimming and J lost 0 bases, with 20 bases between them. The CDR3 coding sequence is TGTGCCAGCAGCTTCAATTCCTGGAGGGTTACCCCTAACTATGGCTACACCTTC. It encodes CASSFNSWRVTPNYGYTF.

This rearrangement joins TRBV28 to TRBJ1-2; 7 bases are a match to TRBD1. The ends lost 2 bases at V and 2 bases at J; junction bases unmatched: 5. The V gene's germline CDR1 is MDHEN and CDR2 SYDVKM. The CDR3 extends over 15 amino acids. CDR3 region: CASSLAATGNYGYTF. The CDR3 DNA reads TGTGCCAGCAGTTTAGCCGCGACAGGGAACTATGGCTACACCTTC.

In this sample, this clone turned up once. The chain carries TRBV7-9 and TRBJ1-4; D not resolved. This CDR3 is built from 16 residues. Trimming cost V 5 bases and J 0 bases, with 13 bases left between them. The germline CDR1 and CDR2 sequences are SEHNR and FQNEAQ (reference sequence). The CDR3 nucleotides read TGTGCCAGCAGCCGACGAACGGGAGCAACTAATGAAAAACTGTTTTTT. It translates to CASSRRTGATNEKLFF.

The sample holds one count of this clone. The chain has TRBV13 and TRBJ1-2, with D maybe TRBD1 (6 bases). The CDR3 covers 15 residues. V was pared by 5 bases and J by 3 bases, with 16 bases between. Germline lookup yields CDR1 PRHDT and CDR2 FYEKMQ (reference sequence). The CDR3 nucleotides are TGTGCCAGCAGCATCCAGTCCGACAGGTACTATGGCTACACCTTC. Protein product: CASSIQSDRYYGYTF.

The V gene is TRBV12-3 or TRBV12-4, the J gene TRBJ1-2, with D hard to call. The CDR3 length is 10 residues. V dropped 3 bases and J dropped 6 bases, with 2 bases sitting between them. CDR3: CASSFNGYTF. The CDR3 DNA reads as TGTGCCAGCAGTTTTAATGGCTACACCTTC.

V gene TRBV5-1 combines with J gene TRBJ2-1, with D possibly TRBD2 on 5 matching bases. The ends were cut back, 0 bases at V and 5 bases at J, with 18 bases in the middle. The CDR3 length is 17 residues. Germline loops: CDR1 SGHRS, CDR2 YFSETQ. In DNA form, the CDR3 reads TGCGCCAGCAGCTTGGGCCTAGCCCAGAGAACTAACAATGAGCAGTTCTTC. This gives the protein CASSLGLAQRTNNEQFF. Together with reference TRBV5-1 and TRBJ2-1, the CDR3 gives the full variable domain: KAGVTQTPRYLIKTRGQQVTLSCSPISGHRSVSWYQQTPGQGLQFLFEYFSETQRNKGNFPGRFSGRQFSNSRSEMNVSTLELGDSALYLCASSLGLAQRTNNEQFFGPGTRLTVL.

The CDR3 loop reads CASSVALSRGTGELFF. Here the CDR3 DNA reads TGTGCCAGCAGCGTAGCTCTGAGTAGGGGCACCGGGGAGCTGTTTTTT. V gene TRBV9 combines with J gene TRBJ2-2, with a weak D call TRBD1 (5 bases). The germline V gene has CDR1 SGDLS and CDR2 YYNGEE. Trimming removed 0 bases from V and 4 bases from J, with 13 bases in between. The CDR3 contains 16 residues.

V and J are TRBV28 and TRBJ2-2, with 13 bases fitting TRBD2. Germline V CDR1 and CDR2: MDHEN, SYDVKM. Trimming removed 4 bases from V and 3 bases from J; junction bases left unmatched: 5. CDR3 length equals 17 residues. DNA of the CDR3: TGTGCCAGCAGTTACTCCGGACTAGCGGGGGACACCGGGGAGCTGTTTTTT. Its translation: CASSYSGLAGDTGELFF.

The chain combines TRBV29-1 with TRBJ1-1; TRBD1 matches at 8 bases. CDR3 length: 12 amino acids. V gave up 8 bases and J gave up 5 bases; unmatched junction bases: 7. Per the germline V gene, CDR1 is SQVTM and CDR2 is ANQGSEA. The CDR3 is CSSGQGMTEAFF. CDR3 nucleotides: TGCAGCTCCGGACAGGGAATGACTGAAGCTTTCTTT.

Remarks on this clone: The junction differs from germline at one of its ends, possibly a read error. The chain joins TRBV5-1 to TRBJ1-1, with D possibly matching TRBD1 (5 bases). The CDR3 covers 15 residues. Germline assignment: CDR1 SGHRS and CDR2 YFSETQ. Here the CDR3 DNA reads TGTGCCAGCAGCTTTGGAGGGGTCGGGAAGGGCGCGGCTTTCTTT. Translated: CASSFGGVGKGAAFF.

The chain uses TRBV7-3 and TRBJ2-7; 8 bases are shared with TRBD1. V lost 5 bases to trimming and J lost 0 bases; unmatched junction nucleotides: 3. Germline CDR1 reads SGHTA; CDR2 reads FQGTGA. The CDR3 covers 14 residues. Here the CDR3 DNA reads TGTGCCAGCAGCCGGACAGGGAGCTCCTACGAGCAGTACTTC. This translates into CASSRTGSSYEQYF.

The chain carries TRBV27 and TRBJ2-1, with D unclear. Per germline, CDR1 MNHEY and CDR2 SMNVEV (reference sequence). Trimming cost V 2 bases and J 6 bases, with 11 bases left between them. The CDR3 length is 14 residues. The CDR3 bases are TGTGCCAGCAGTTTAGATAGTTACTTCAATGAGCAGTTCTTC. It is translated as CASSLDSYFNEQFF.